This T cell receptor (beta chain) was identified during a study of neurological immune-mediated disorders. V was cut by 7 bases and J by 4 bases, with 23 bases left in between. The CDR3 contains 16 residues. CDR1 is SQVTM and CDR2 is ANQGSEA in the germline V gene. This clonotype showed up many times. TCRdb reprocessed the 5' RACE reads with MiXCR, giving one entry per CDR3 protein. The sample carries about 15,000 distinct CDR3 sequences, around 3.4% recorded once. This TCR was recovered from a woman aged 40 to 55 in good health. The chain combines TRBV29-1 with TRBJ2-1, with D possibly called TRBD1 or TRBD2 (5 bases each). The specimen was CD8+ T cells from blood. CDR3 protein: CSAHPRDPDPYNEQFF. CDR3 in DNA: TGCAGCGCCCACCCCAGGGACCCGGACCCGTACAATGAGCAGTTCTTC.